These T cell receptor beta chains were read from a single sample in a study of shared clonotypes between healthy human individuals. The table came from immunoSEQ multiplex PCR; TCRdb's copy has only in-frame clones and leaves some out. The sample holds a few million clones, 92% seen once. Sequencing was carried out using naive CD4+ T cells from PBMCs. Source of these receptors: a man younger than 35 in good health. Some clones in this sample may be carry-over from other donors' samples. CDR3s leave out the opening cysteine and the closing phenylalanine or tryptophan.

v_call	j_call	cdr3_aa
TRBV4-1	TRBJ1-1	ASSQRQGVGTEAF
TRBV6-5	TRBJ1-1	AASEAYGTEAF
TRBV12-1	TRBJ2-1	ASSFFSGDYNEQF
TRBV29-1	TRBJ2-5	SVDSLGETQY
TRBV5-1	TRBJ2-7	ASSLRRGFYEQY
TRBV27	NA	ASSYRVGPYEQY
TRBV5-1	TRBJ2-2	ASSTDATGELF
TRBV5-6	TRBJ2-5	ASSLELVQETQY
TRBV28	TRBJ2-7	ASSSARDSHFEQY
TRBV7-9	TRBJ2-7	ASSLGASGTLRPYEQY
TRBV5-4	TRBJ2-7	ASSLDRGSYEQY
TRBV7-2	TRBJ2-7	ASSLTWAGGYEQY
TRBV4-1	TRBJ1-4	ASSQVASEKLF
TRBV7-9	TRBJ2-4	ASRSGSGRNIQY
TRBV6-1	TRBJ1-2	ASSEGQGGGYT
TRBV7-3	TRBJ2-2	ASSPGQGDTGELF
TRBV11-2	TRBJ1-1	ASSLGGTSTEAF
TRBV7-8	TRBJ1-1	ASSFARTFSGGGEAF
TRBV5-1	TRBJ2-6	ASSENPGANVLT
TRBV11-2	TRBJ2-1	ASSLDLTSGSRTQF
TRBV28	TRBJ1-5	ASDRGQISSPQH
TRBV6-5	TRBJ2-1	ASSLDAKQF
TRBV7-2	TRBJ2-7	ASSLGPSGNYEQY
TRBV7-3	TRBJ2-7	ASSLNPGTAEQY
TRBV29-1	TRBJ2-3	SFRGSGRPDTQY
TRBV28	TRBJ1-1	ASSLPGGMNTEAF
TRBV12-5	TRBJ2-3	ASGTGDTDTQY
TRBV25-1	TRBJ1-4	ASSPPTGGVEKLF
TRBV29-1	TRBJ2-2	SVEDPREGTWTGELF
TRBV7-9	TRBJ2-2	ASSLAAATNTGELF
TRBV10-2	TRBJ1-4	ATRDHKGRGNEKLF
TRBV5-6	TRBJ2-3	ASSLVSGGTDTQY
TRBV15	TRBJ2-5	ATSRDQKRQGGETQY
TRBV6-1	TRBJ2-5	ASSPGVLGVETQY
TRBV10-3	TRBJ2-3	AISEFGRRSTDTQY
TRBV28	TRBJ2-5	ASSAGLAVQETQY
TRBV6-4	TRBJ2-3	ASSDSWTAQGTDTQY
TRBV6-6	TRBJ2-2	ASSPGGANTGELF
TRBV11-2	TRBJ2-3	ASSLRGTDTQY
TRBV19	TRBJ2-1	ASNPGASVNEQF
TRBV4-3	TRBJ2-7	ASSQVVELYEQY
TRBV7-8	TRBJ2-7	ASSLVLGLAGPLSYEQY
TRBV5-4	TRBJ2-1	ASRRISGSSYNEQF
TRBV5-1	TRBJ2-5	ASSSENLETQY
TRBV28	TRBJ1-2	ASSFRPVFYGYT
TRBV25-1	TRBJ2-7	ASSAGLAGGYEQY
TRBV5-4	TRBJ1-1	ASSLANGNTEAF
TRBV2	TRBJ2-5	ASSESGETQY
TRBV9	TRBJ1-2	ASSVATGSGYT